The TCR beta chain described here comes from a study of type 1 regulatory T cells. Study-level information: An in vitro protocol generated T-allo10, a Tr1-enriched, alloantigen-specific CD4 T cell product.

Each CDR3 protein gets one entry after TCRdb re-called the reads with MiXCR. The profile shows roughly 71,000 distinct CDR3 sequences, around 60% of them singletons. With 10 bases removed from V and 1 base from J, the gap between germline ends came to 13 bases. The length of the CDR3 is 14 residues. Germline CDR1 reads ENHRY; CDR2 reads SYGVKD. T-allo10 cells from the graft donor were described as anergic, host-alloantigen-specific, and alloantigen-specific suppressors. This clonotype was detected only a few times. Antigen: not known. This sequence joins TRBV10-3 and TRBJ1-4; the D gene is possibly TRBD1 (5 bases). This TCR came from a human donor in good health. Sequencing was done on a sample of cultured T cells, either the whole culture or a sorted T cell fraction (not recorded which). The subset was: Tr1-enriched cell product generated in vitro against host alloantigens. The CDR3 spells CASPGLLTNEKLFF. The CDR3 nucleotides read TGTGCCAGCCCGGGACTGTTAACTAATGAAAAACTGTTTTTT.